A selection of T cell receptor beta chains follows, all from one sample in a study of control samples from healthy donors and cancer patients. TCRdb's table, derived via immunoSEQ multiplex PCR, lists solely in-frame clones and lacks some. The table includes approximately 150,000 clones, about 91% detected once. The source material was blood. The receptors stem from a young man in good health. Each CDR3 is given with its conserved first and last residue. The D gene is left open where the match is weak. Only some rows state a clone size, as once, few, many or a class for expanded clones.

j_call,d_call,v_call,clone_size,cdr3_aa,cdr3_nt
TRBJ1-2,NA,TRBV4-2,NA,CASSQVGTSGSYGYTF,TGTGCCAGCAGCCAAGTCGGGACCTCAGGTAGCTATGGCTACACCTTC
TRBJ2-1,TRBD2,TRBV5-1,NA,CASSLGSGGYNEQFF,TGCGCCAGCAGCTTGGGTAGCGGGGGGTACAATGAGCAGTTCTTC
TRBJ2-7,TRBD2,TRBV27,NA,CASSWGGGGIYEQYF,TGTGCCAGCAGTTGGGGGGGCGGGGGGATCTACGAGCAGTACTTC
TRBJ2-7,NA,TRBV7-9,NA,CATTTGRSEQYF,TGTGCCACCACGACAGGGAGGAGCGAGCAGTACTTC
TRBJ2-3,NA,TRBV28,NA,CASSFVVGPSTDTQYF,TGTGCCAGCAGTTTCGTAGTTGGGCCTAGCACAGATACGCAGTATTTT
TRBJ1-5,TRBD1,TRBV6-5,NA,CASGRQGAQHF,TGTGCCAGCGGGCGCCAGGGGGCCCAGCATTTT
TRBJ1-2,NA,TRBV19,once,CASSPVLNTRLGHYGYTF,TGTGCCAGTAGCCCCGTCCTTAACACCCGGTTGGGTCACTATGGCTACACCTTC
TRBJ2-7,NA,TRBV12-3/TRBV12-4,NA,CASSLPNYEQYF,TGTGCCAGCAGCCTCCCCAACTACGAGCAGTACTTC
TRBJ1-5,TRBD1,TRBV9,NA,CASSNRQGGQPQHF,TGTGCCAGCAGCAATAGACAGGGGGGTCAGCCCCAGCATTTT
TRBJ1-2,NA,TRBV24-1,NA,CATSESGQAVYGYTF,TGTGCCACCAGTGAGTCGGGACAAGCGGTCTATGGCTACACCTTC
TRBJ1-1,NA,TRBV30,NA,CAWSVSGLTEAFF,TGTGCCTGGAGTGTATCGGGGTTGACTGAAGCTTTCTTT
TRBJ2-7,NA,TRBV30,NA,CAWSVGPDEQYF,TGTGCCTGGAGTGTGGGACCCGACGAGCAGTACTTC
TRBJ2-7,NA,TRBV19,few,CASRDAGVYEQYF,TGTGCCAGTAGGGACGCCGGGGTCTACGAGCAGTACTTC
TRBJ2-2,TRBD1,TRBV6-5,few,CASSSDRGSSGELFF,TGTGCCAGCAGCTCCGACAGGGGTTCGTCCGGGGAGCTGTTTTTT
TRBJ2-3,NA,TRBV27,NA,CASSLLGWTDTQYF,TGTGCCAGCAGTTTATTGGGATGGACAGATACGCAGTATTTT
TRBJ2-5,TRBD2,TRBV7-2,once,CASGGGPETQYF,TGTGCCAGCGGCGGGGGGCCGGAGACCCAGTACTTC
TRBJ1-1,NA,TRBV5-6,NA,CASSIRRTASTEAFF,TGTGCCAGCAGCATACGCCGGACAGCGTCCACTGAAGCTTTCTTT
TRBJ2-3,TRBD2,TRBV6-7,NA,CASSQGTSGGIFTDTQYF,TGTGCCAGCAGTCAGGGGACTAGCGGGGGAATTTTCACAGATACGCAGTATTTT
TRBJ2-1,NA,TRBV21-1,NA,CASSELMAQFF,TGTGCCAGCAGTGAACTAATGGCGCAGTTCTTC
TRBJ1-5,NA,TRBV15,NA,CATSRGRGQPQHF,TGTGCCACCAGCAGAGGGCGGGGACAGCCCCAGCATTTT
TRBJ1-3,NA,TRBV7-9,NA,CASSELDILSGNTIYF,TGTGCCAGCAGCGAACTAGACATCCTCTCTGGAAACACCATATATTTT
TRBJ2-2,TRBD2,TRBV9,NA,CASSGRPGLAGYTGELFF,TGTGCCAGCAGCGGGCGACCGGGACTAGCGGGGTACACCGGGGAGCTGTTTTTT
TRBJ1-1,NA,TRBV10-3,NA,CAIQPGRGTHTEAFF,TGTGCCATCCAGCCCGGTAGGGGGACACACACTGAAGCTTTCTTT
TRBJ1-6,TRBD1,TRBV27,NA,CASSTDRGAYNSPLHF,TGTGCCAGCAGTACGGACAGGGGGGCCTATAATTCACCCCTCCACTTT
TRBJ2-1,NA,TRBV9,NA,CASSVAPGPSMNEQFF,TGTGCCAGCAGCGTAGCTCCCGGGCCCTCGATGAATGAGCAGTTCTTC
TRBJ1-5,NA,TRBV28,NA,CASSDVDRSNQPQHF,TGTGCCAGCAGTGACGTAGACAGGAGCAATCAGCCCCAGCATTTT
TRBJ2-2,NA,TRBV5-1,NA,CASSLGGVTGELFF,TGCGCCAGCAGCTTAGGCGGGGTGACCGGGGAGCTGTTTTTT
TRBJ2-1,TRBD1,TRBV10-3,once,CAIGQGRFDEQFF,TGTGCCATCGGACAGGGGAGGTTCGATGAGCAGTTCTTC
TRBJ1-5,NA,TRBV7-9,NA,CASSLAGSNQPQHF,TGTGCCAGCAGCTTAGCAGGGAGCAATCAGCCCCAGCATTTT
TRBJ1-1,NA,TRBV5-4,NA,CASSPHSNTEAFF,TGTGCCAGCAGCCCTCATTCAAACACTGAAGCTTTCTTT
TRBJ2-1,TRBD2,TRBV5-8,NA,CASSLGERGRNEQFF,TGTGCCAGCAGCTTGGGAGAGCGGGGGCGCAATGAGCAGTTCTTC
TRBJ2-1,NA,TRBV5-4,NA,CATSRIDKHPRNEQFF,TGTGCCACCAGCCGGATAGATAAGCATCCTCGGAATGAGCAGTTCTTC
TRBJ2-3,NA,TRBV19,NA,CASSPSVGRVADTQYF,TGTGCCAGTAGTCCGTCAGTGGGCAGGGTGGCAGATACGCAGTATTTT
TRBJ2-5,NA,TRBV20-1,NA,CSARSEGTQYF,TGCAGTGCTAGATCAGAGGGTACCCAGTACTTC
TRBJ1-6,NA,TRBV6-1,NA,CASSEAGGHGSPLHF,TGTGCCAGCAGTGAAGCGGGGGGGCACGGTTCACCCCTCCACTTT
TRBJ1-2,NA,TRBV28,NA,CASSLSRHRTYTF,TGTGCCAGCAGTTTAAGTCGGCACCGTACCTACACCTTC
TRBJ2-1,NA,TRBV5-4,NA,CASSLAGLTYNEQFF,TGTGCCAGCAGCTTGGCGGGGTTGACCTACAATGAGCAGTTCTTC
TRBJ1-5,NA,TRBV3-1/TRBV3-2,NA,CASSQDHQPQHF,TGTGCCAGCAGCCAAGATCATCAGCCCCAGCATTTT
TRBJ2-2,TRBD2,TRBV3-1/TRBV3-2,NA,CASSQFGGAGELFF,TGTGCCAGCAGCCAATTCGGGGGGGCCGGGGAGCTGTTTTTT
TRBJ2-2,NA,TRBV28,NA,CASSLGTNTGELFF,TGTGCCAGCAGTTTGGGGACAAACACCGGGGAGCTGTTTTTT
TRBJ2-3,TRBD2,TRBV30,NA,CAHQRGATDTQYF,TGTGCCCACCAGCGGGGGGCCACAGATACGCAGTATTTT
TRBJ2-3,TRBD2,TRBV30,NA,CALRTSGGKVAQYF,TGTGCCTTAAGGACTAGCGGGGGGAAGGTAGCGCAGTATTTT
TRBJ1-2,NA,TRBV9,NA,CASSVGQGMGYTF,TGTGCCAGCAGCGTAGGGCAGGGTATGGGCTACACCTTC
TRBJ1-1,TRBD1,TRBV28,NA,CASSPQGATEAFF,TGTGCCAGCAGCCCACAGGGGGCAACTGAAGCTTTCTTT
TRBJ1-2,NA,TRBV29-1,NA,CSGWDTSNYGYTF,TGCAGCGGCTGGGACACCTCTAACTATGGCTACACCTTC
TRBJ1-4,NA,TRBV5-8,NA,CASSFLRGRNEKLFF,TGTGCCAGCAGCTTTTTGCGGGGGCGAAATGAAAAACTGTTTTTT
TRBJ1-1,NA,TRBV5-1,NA,CASSLDVNTEAFF,TGCGCCAGCAGCTTGGATGTGAACACTGAAGCTTTCTTT
TRBJ2-7,TRBD1,TRBV5-1,NA,CAIRQGSSYEQYF,TGCGCCATCAGACAGGGGAGCTCCTACGAGCAGTACTTC
TRBJ2-7,NA,TRBV1,NA,CTSSQTSGYSYEQYF,TGCACCAGCAGCCAAACTAGCGGCTACTCCTACGAGCAGTACTTC
TRBJ1-5,NA,TRBV5-6,NA,CASSQGQSGAQPQHF,TGTGCCAGCAGCCAGGGACAATCTGGGGCTCAGCCCCAGCATTTT
TRBJ2-2,NA,TRBV14,once,CASSQYSWENTGELFF,TGTGCCAGCAGCCAATATTCTTGGGAGAACACCGGGGAGCTGTTTTTT
TRBJ1-2,NA,TRBV5-4,NA,CASSPGQSSLRYTF,TGTGCCAGCAGCCCTGGTCAATCCTCTCTTCGCTACACCTTC
TRBJ1-3,NA,TRBV4-2,NA,CASSQAGAGNTIYF,TGTGCCAGCAGCCAAGCAGGGGCTGGAAACACCATATATTTT
TRBJ2-1,TRBD1,TRBV27,NA,CASSSPGQGREQFF,TGTGCCAGCAGTTCACCGGGACAGGGTCGTGAGCAGTTCTTC